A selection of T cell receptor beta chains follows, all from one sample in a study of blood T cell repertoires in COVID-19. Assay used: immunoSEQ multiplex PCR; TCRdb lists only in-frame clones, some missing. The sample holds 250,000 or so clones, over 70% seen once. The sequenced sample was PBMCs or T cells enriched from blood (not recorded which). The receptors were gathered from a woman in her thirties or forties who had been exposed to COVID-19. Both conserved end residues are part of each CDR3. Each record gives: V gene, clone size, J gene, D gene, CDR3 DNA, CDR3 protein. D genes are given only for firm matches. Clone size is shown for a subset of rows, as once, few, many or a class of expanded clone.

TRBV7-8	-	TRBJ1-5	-	TGTGCCAGCAGCTTAGCGGAGCAAAGGCGTCAGCCCCAGCATTTT	CASSLAEQRRQPQHF
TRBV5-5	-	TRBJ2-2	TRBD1	TGTGCCAGCAGCTCCCCGGGACAGGGGCGGGAGCTGTTTTTT	CASSSPGQGRELFF
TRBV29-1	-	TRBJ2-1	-	TGCAGCGTTGATGTGTCAGGTAGGAAGAATGAGCAGTTCTTC	CSVDVSGRKNEQFF
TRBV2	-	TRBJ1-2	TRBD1	TGTGCCACCTTGGATGGGACAGTCTATGGCTACACCTTC	CATLDGTVYGYTF
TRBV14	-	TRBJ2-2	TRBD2	TGTGCCAGCAGCCCCCTTTTGGGCACGGGGGGCACCGGGGAGCTGTTTTTT	CASSPLLGTGGTGELFF
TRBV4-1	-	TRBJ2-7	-	TGCGCCAGCAGCCAAGATCCACCCGGGTCCGAGCAGTACTTC	CASSQDPPGSEQYF
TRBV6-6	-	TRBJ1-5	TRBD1	TGTGCCAGCAGTCGGACAGGACCCAAGGGCGGTGGTCAGCCCCAGCATTTT	CASSRTGPKGGGQPQHF
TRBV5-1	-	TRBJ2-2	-	TGCGCCAGCAGCTTGGAGGGAGTACCCGGGGAGCTGTTTTTT	CASSLEGVPGELFF
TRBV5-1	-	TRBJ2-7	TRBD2	TGCGCCAGCAGCCGGACTAGCGGGGGGTACGAGCAGTACTTC	CASSRTSGGYEQYF
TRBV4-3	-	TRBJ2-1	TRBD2	TGCGCCAGCAGCCAAGTTGGCGGGAGGGTGTACAATGAGCAGTTCTTC	CASSQVGGRVYNEQFF
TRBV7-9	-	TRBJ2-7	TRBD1	TGTGCCAGCAGCTTAGCAGGGGGCATCTACGAGCAGTACTTC	CASSLAGGIYEQYF
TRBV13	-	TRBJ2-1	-	TGTGCCAGCAGCTTTTTTGTCGGGGTCTACAATGAGCAGTTCTTC	CASSFFVGVYNEQFF
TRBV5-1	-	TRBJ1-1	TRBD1	TGTGCCAGCAGGCCCGGGACAGGGGGATTAAACACTGAAGCTTTCTTT	CASRPGTGGLNTEAFF
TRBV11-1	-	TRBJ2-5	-	TGTGCCAGCAGCCCTACTATATACAGGGAGACCCAGTACTTC	CASSPTIYRETQYF
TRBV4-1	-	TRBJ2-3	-	TGCGCCAGCAGCCAAGATCCGCTCCGCGTGGGGGGGCAGTATTTT	CASSQDPLRVGGQYF
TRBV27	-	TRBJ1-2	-	TGTGCCAGCAGTCCTTGGGGGCGGCCGAACTATGGCTACACCTTC	CASSPWGRPNYGYTF
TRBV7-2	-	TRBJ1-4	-	TGTGCCAGCAGCTTGTGGGGACAAGATGAAAAACTGTTTTTT	CASSLWGQDEKLFF
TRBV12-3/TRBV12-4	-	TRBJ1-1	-	TGTGCCAGCAGTTTAGCTGAGTTCACTGAAGCTTTCTTT	CASSLAEFTEAFF
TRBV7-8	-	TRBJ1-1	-	TGTGCCAGCAGCTTAGTTAGGGGCCCGGCCACTGAAGCTTTCTTT	CASSLVRGPATEAFF
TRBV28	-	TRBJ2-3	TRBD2	TGTGCCAGCAGTCTGAGTAGCGGGAAGAGCACAGATACGCAGTATTTT	CASSLSSGKSTDTQYF
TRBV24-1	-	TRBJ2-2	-	TGTGCCACCGGGGCGAGAGCAAATACCGGGGAGCTGTTTTTT	CATGARANTGELFF
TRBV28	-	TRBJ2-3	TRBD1	TGTGCCAGCAGTTGGGACAGTTCCACAGATACGCAGTATTTT	CASSWDSSTDTQYF
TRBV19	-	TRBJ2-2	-	TGTGCCAGTAGTACATTTCGGGGGGCCCTCACCGGGGAGCTGTTTTTT	CASSTFRGALTGELFF
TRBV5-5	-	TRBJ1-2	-	TGTGCCAGCAGCCCGACTGTCGGCCGGACTAACTATGGCTACACCTTC	CASSPTVGRTNYGYTF
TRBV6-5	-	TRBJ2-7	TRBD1	TGTGCCAGCAAACCGGGACAGGGGCCCGCGTACGAGCAGTACTTC	CASKPGQGPAYEQYF
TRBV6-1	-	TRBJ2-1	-	TGTGCCAGCAGTGAAGAAGTGAACGCGGAGCAGTTCTTC	CASSEEVNAEQFF
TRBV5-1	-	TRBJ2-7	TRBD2	TGCGCCAGCAGCTATTCCGGGACTAGCGGGGGATTGTATGAGCAGTACTTC	CASSYSGTSGGLYEQYF
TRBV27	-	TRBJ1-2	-	TGTGCCAGCAGTTCAGGGGTGGGGTATGGCTACACCTTC	CASSSGVGYGYTF
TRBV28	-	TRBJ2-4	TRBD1	TGTGCCAGCAGTCTAACCGGGACAGGGTACTTCGGGAACATTCAGTACTTC	CASSLTGTGYFGNIQYF
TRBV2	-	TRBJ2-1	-	TGTGCCAGCAGTGTATTGCGGGGACCTGGCTTGTTCTTC	CASSVLRGPGLFF
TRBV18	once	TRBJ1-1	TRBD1	TGTGCCAGCTCACAGGACAGGGGTTCTGAAGCTTTCTTT	CASSQDRGSEAFF
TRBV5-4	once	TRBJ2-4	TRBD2	TGTGCCAGCAGCCGGTGGCAGACTAGCGGTAGGGACATTCAGTACTTC	CASSRWQTSGRDIQYF
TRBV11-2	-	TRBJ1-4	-	TGTGCCAGCAGCTTAGACCGGGGGGGGAAACTGTTTTTT	CASSLDRGGKLFF
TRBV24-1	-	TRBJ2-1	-	TGTGCCACCAGTGATGCAGGGACTTCCTCCTACAATGAGCAGTTCTTC	CATSDAGTSSYNEQFF
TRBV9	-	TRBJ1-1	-	TGTGCCAGCAGCGGGTCCCGGGGGTCTGAAGCTTTCTTT	CASSGSRGSEAFF
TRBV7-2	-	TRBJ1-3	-	TGTGCCAGCAGCTTAGCGGGGCGCAGCTCTGGAAACACCATATATTTT	CASSLAGRSSGNTIYF
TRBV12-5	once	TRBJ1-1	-	TGTGCTAGTGGTTTGGGGTCCGGGGGCACTGAAGCTTTCTTT	CASGLGSGGTEAFF
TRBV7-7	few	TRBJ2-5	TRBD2	TGTGCCAGCAGCCCGGGACGGGGGGGGACCCAGTACTTC	CASSPGRGGTQYF
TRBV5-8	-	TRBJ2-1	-	TGTGCCAGCAGCTTTAGGGACACGAGCTCCTACAATGAGCAGTTCTTC	CASSFRDTSSYNEQFF
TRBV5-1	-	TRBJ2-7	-	TGCGCCAGCAGCCCGGGAGAGTTTCTCTACGAGCAGTACTTC	CASSPGEFLYEQYF
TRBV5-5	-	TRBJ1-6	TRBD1	TGTGCCAGCAGCTTGATGGCAGGGGGCTTTGCGCCCCTCCACTTT	CASSLMAGGFAPLHF
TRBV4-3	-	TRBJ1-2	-	TGCGCCAGCAGCCAAGATTGGGGGGGGTTCTCCTATGGCTACACCTTC	CASSQDWGGFSYGYTF
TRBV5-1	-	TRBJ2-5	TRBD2	TGTGCCAGCAGCTTGGGACTAGCGGGAGGTCACGAGACCCAGTACTTC	CASSLGLAGGHETQYF
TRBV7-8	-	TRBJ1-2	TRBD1	TGTGCCAGCAGCTTAGGCCCTGACAGGGCTAACTATGGCTACACCTTC	CASSLGPDRANYGYTF
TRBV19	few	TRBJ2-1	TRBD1	TGTGCCAGTAGGGTCGGACAGGGTGAGCAGTTCTTC	CASRVGQGEQFF
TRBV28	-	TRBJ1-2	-	TGTGCCAGCAGTGCCGCAGGGCTTAGGAACTATGGCTACACCTTC	CASSAAGLRNYGYTF
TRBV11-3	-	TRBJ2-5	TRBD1	TGTGCCAGCAGCTCTGGACAGGGCCAAGAGACCCAGTACTTC	CASSSGQGQETQYF
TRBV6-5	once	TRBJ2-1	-	TGTGCCAGCAGTTACTCGGGGGCAACATACAATGAGCAGTTCTTC	CASSYSGATYNEQFF
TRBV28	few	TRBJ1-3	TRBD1	TGTGCCAGCAGTTCCCCACAGGGGGGGACTGGAAACACCATATATTTT	CASSSPQGGTGNTIYF
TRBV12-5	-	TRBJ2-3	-	TGTGCTAGTGGTTTGTACGGGGAAACCACAGATACGCAGTATTTT	CASGLYGETTDTQYF
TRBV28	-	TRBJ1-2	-	TGTGCCAGCAGCTTAATACAGGGTAATAGGAATGGCTACACCTTC	CASSLIQGNRNGYTF
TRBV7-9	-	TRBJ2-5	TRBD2	TGTGCCAGCAGCCTCTTAGCGGGGGGCGGGCAGGAGACCCAGTACTTC	CASSLLAGGGQETQYF
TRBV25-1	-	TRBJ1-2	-	TGTGCCAGCAGTGTTCACAGCTACTATGGCTACACCTTC	CASSVHSYYGYTF
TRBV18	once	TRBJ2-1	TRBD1	TGTGCCAGCTCGCAGGGACAGACTGACAATGAGCAGTTCTTC	CASSQGQTDNEQFF
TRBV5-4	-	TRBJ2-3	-	TGTGCCAGCAGTTGGGGTGGTGGGGGGGCCTATAGCACAGATACGCAGTATTTT	CASSWGGGGAYSTDTQYF